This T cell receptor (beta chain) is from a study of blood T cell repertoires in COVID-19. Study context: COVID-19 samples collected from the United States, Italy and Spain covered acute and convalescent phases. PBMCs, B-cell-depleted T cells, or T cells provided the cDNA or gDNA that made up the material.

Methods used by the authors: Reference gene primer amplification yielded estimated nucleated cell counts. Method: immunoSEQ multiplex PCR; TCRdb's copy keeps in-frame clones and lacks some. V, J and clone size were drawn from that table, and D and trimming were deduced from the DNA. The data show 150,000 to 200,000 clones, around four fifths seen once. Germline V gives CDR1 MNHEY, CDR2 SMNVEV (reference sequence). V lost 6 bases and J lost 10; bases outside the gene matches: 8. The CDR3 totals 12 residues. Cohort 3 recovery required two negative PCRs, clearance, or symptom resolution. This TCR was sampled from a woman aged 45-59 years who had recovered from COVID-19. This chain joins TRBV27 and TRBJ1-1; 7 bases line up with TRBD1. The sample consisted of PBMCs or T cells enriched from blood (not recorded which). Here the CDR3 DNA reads TGTGCCAGCAGCCCACGACAGGGACGAGCTTTCTTT. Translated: CASSPRQGRAFF.